Sequencing of this T cell receptor (beta chain) was carried out in a study of spatial heterogeneity in lung cancer. From germline, CDR1 is SQVTM and CDR2 ANQGSEA. The V and J ends lost 3 bases and 2 bases respectively, with 8 bases between them. The CDR3 extends over 12 amino acids. TCRdb reprocessed the 5' RACE reads via MiXCR and lists one record per CDR3 protein. Of 90,000 to 95,000 distinct CDR3 sequences listed, approximately 12% are singletons. Time point reported: sample taken at primary tumor resection. This receptor was obtained from a male donor with early-stage non-small cell lung cancer. The source was PBMCs, collected at surgery. The rearrangement links TRBV29-1 to TRBJ2-7; no clear D gene. For the CDR3, the DNA is TGCAGCGTTGAGGTAGGCCCCTACGAGCAGTACTTC. It encodes CSVEVGPYEQYF.